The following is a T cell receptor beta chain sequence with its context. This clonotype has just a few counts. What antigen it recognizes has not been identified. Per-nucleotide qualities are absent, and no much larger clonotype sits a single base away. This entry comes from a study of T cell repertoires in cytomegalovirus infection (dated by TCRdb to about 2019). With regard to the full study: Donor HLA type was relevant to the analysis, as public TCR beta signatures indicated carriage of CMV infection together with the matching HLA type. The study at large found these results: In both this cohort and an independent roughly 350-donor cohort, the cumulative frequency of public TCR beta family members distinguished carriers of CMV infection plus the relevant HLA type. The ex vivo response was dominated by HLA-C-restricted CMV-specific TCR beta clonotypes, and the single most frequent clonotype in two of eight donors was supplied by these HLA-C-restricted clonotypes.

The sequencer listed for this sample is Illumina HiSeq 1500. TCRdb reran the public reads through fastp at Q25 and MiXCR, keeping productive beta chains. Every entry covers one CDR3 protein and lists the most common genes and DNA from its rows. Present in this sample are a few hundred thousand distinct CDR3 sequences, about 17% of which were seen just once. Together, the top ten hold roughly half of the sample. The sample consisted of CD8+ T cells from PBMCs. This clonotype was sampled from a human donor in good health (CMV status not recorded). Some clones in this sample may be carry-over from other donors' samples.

The DNA sequence is TGCGCCAGCAGCCACTTGGACCGCCAGCCCCAGCAGTTCTTC. Translated, this gives CASSHLDRQPQQFF. This receptor chain uses TRBV4-1 and TRBJ2-1, with the identity of the D gene unclear. V loses 3 bases, J loses 11 bases, and the germline ends lie 17 bases apart. According to the germline V gene, CDR1 reads MGHRA and CDR2 reads YSYEKL. The CDR3 sequence holds 14 residues, the cysteine and phenylalanine included. Of the read, only the CDR3 DNA is kept; its 42 bases are in frame from base 1.